This is a list of T cell receptor beta chains from one sample in a study of blood T cell repertoires in COVID-19. Repertoires were generated with immunoSEQ multiplex PCR, while TCRdb's copy carries only in-frame clones and drops some. The table lists 150,000 to 200,000 clones, 70% to 90% of them singletons. The sequenced sample consisted of peripheral blood. The receptors here all came from a man aged 35-49 years with active or convalescent COVID-19. The CDR3 runs from the conserved cysteine through the conserved F or W. The order of the fields is clone size, V gene, D gene, J gene, CDR3 DNA, CDR3 protein. A D gene is named only where the DNA matches it firmly. The size field is filled for only some rows; it gives once, few, many or a size class.

abundance: -; v_gene: TRBV18; d_gene: TRBD1; j_gene: TRBJ1-5; CDR3nt: TGTGCCAGCTCCCCCGGGACAGGGGACCAGCCCCAGCATTTT; CDR3aa: CASSPGTGDQPQHF
abundance: -; v_gene: TRBV19; d_gene: -; j_gene: TRBJ2-7; CDR3nt: TGTGCCAGTAGTATGATCGGGATAGGGTACGAGCAGTACTTC; CDR3aa: CASSMIGIGYEQYF
abundance: -; v_gene: TRBV7-9; d_gene: -; j_gene: TRBJ1-1; CDR3nt: TGTGCCAGCAGCAACCGGGGGGAGAACACTGAAGCTTTCTTT; CDR3aa: CASSNRGENTEAFF
abundance: few; v_gene: TRBV23-1; d_gene: -; j_gene: TRBJ2-7; CDR3nt: TGCGCCAGCAGTCAATGCTTGGCAGGGAGGATCTACGAGCAGTACTTC; CDR3aa: CASSQCLAGRIYEQYF
abundance: -; v_gene: TRBV19; d_gene: -; j_gene: TRBJ1-4; CDR3nt: TGTGCCAGTAGTGGGACACCGGACAGCAAATATGAAAAACTGTTTTTT; CDR3aa: CASSGTPDSKYEKLFF
abundance: -; v_gene: TRBV18; d_gene: TRBD1; j_gene: TRBJ1-2; CDR3nt: TGTGCCAGCTCACTCCAGACAGGGATGGACTATGGCTACACCTTC; CDR3aa: CASSLQTGMDYGYTF
abundance: -; v_gene: TRBV7-2; d_gene: -; j_gene: TRBJ1-2; CDR3nt: TGTGCCAGCAGCTTTTATAAGGCAGGGGCCTATGGCTACACCTTC; CDR3aa: CASSFYKAGAYGYTF
abundance: -; v_gene: TRBV24-1; d_gene: -; j_gene: TRBJ2-2; CDR3nt: TGTGCCACCAGTAGGTGGGGGGCCGGGGAGCTGTTTTTT; CDR3aa: CATSRWGAGELFF
abundance: -; v_gene: TRBV27; d_gene: TRBD1; j_gene: TRBJ1-1; CDR3nt: TGTGCCAGCAGTGTCAATCCGGGACAGGGGACTGAAGCTTTCTTT; CDR3aa: CASSVNPGQGTEAFF
abundance: -; v_gene: TRBV12-5; d_gene: -; j_gene: TRBJ1-3; CDR3nt: TGTGCTAGTGGTTTGGTAACGGTTCCTGGAAACACCATATATTTT; CDR3aa: CASGLVTVPGNTIYF
abundance: -; v_gene: TRBV6-2/TRBV6-3; d_gene: -; j_gene: TRBJ2-7; CDR3nt: TGTGCCAGCAGTTACTCGACTACCTACGAGCAGTACTTC; CDR3aa: CASSYSTTYEQYF
abundance: -; v_gene: TRBV5-4; d_gene: TRBD1; j_gene: TRBJ1-1; CDR3nt: TGTGCCAGCACCCCGACAGGGGGAGGGCTTGAAGCTTTCTTT; CDR3aa: CASTPTGGGLEAFF
abundance: -; v_gene: TRBV4-2; d_gene: TRBD1; j_gene: TRBJ1-2; CDR3nt: TGTGCCAGCAGCCAAGTCGGACAGGGTTTCAATGGCTACACCTTC; CDR3aa: CASSQVGQGFNGYTF
abundance: -; v_gene: TRBV5-4; d_gene: -; j_gene: TRBJ2-5; CDR3nt: TGTGCCAGCAGCTTGGTAGGGAGCGGGGAGACCCAGTACTTC; CDR3aa: CASSLVGSGETQYF
abundance: -; v_gene: TRBV25-1; d_gene: TRBD2; j_gene: TRBJ2-2; CDR3nt: TGTGCCAGCAGTGAATACACCGGGGGGGAGGCGGAGCTGTTTTTT; CDR3aa: CASSEYTGGEAELFF
abundance: few; v_gene: TRBV3-1/TRBV3-2; d_gene: -; j_gene: TRBJ2-7; CDR3nt: TGTGCCAGCAGCGCCTACAGAAGAAAGCAGTACTTC; CDR3aa: CASSAYRRKQYF
abundance: once; v_gene: TRBV21-1; d_gene: -; j_gene: TRBJ1-1; CDR3nt: TGTGCCAGCAGCAAAGGTTCGGCAGGGGGCATGAACACTGAAGCTTTCTTT; CDR3aa: CASSKGSAGGMNTEAFF
abundance: -; v_gene: TRBV7-8; d_gene: -; j_gene: TRBJ1-2; CDR3nt: TGTGCCAGCAGCTTAGAACGAGGCCCCTATGGCTACACCTTC; CDR3aa: CASSLERGPYGYTF
abundance: -; v_gene: TRBV6-6; d_gene: -; j_gene: TRBJ1-1; CDR3nt: TGTGCCAGCTGGCGGGGAGACACTGAAGCTTTCTTT; CDR3aa: CASWRGDTEAFF
abundance: -; v_gene: TRBV4-1; d_gene: TRBD1; j_gene: TRBJ1-2; CDR3nt: TGCGCCAGCAGCCAGACGGACAGGGAGGGGTTCGGCTACACCTTC; CDR3aa: CASSQTDREGFGYTF
abundance: -; v_gene: TRBV11-2; d_gene: -; j_gene: TRBJ2-3; CDR3nt: TGTGCCAGCAGCTTAGTGGGCAATACAGATACGCAGTATTTT; CDR3aa: CASSLVGNTDTQYF
abundance: -; v_gene: TRBV18; d_gene: TRBD2; j_gene: TRBJ2-5; CDR3nt: TGTGCCAGCTCACCAGTGGGGGGGAGTTTACAAGAGACCCAGTACTTC; CDR3aa: CASSPVGGSLQETQYF
abundance: once; v_gene: TRBV12-3/TRBV12-4; d_gene: -; j_gene: TRBJ1-2; CDR3nt: TGTGCCAGCAGTTTAGTATGGGAGGCCGGCTACACCTTC; CDR3aa: CASSLVWEAGYTF
abundance: -; v_gene: TRBV12-5; d_gene: -; j_gene: TRBJ1-2; CDR3nt: TGTGCTAGTGGTTTAGGATCGGGGAACTATGGCTACACCTTC; CDR3aa: CASGLGSGNYGYTF
abundance: -; v_gene: TRBV19; d_gene: -; j_gene: TRBJ2-1; CDR3nt: TGTGCCAGTAGTATTACTATCAGCGGGTACAATGAGCAGTTCTTC; CDR3aa: CASSITISGYNEQFF
abundance: once; v_gene: TRBV13; d_gene: -; j_gene: TRBJ1-4; CDR3nt: TGTGCCAGCAGCCTCCGCCGGGGGGCTCGAACTAATGAAAAACTGTTTTTT; CDR3aa: CASSLRRGARTNEKLFF
abundance: -; v_gene: TRBV7-2; d_gene: TRBD2; j_gene: TRBJ2-7; CDR3nt: TGTGCCAGCAGCTTGGGTAGCGGGGGCTACGAGCAGTACTTC; CDR3aa: CASSLGSGGYEQYF
abundance: -; v_gene: TRBV5-1; d_gene: TRBD1; j_gene: TRBJ1-1; CDR3nt: TGCGCCAGCAGCTCCTATACCGGACAGGGACCCGCTGAAGCTTTCTTT; CDR3aa: CASSSYTGQGPAEAFF
abundance: -; v_gene: TRBV5-1; d_gene: -; j_gene: TRBJ2-3; CDR3nt: TGCGCCAGCAGCTCGGGGGTGGGAGGCACAGATACGCAGTATTTT; CDR3aa: CASSSGVGGTDTQYF
abundance: -; v_gene: TRBV18; d_gene: -; j_gene: TRBJ2-7; CDR3nt: TGTGCCAGCTCACCAGCGGGGCTGGAGCAGTACTTC; CDR3aa: CASSPAGLEQYF
abundance: -; v_gene: TRBV19; d_gene: TRBD1; j_gene: TRBJ1-5; CDR3nt: TGTGCCAGTCGAGGGACAGCGAATAGCAATCAGCCCCAGCATTTT; CDR3aa: CASRGTANSNQPQHF
abundance: -; v_gene: TRBV28; d_gene: -; j_gene: TRBJ2-7; CDR3nt: TGTGCCAGCAGTCCAGTGCGAGGGAAGCGCGAGCAGTACTTC; CDR3aa: CASSPVRGKREQYF
abundance: -; v_gene: TRBV3-1/TRBV3-2; d_gene: TRBD2; j_gene: TRBJ2-3; CDR3nt: TGTGCCAGCAGCCAACGTAGCGGGAGTGGGTCGGATACGCAGTATTTT; CDR3aa: CASSQRSGSGSDTQYF
abundance: -; v_gene: TRBV29-1; d_gene: -; j_gene: TRBJ2-3; CDR3nt: TGCAGCTCAAAAAACGGGGGGCAGTATTTT; CDR3aa: CSSKNGGQYF
abundance: -; v_gene: TRBV11-3; d_gene: TRBD1; j_gene: TRBJ2-7; CDR3nt: TGTGCCAGCAGCGGACCGGGACAGGGCAACTACGAGCAGTACTTC; CDR3aa: CASSGPGQGNYEQYF
abundance: -; v_gene: TRBV5-1; d_gene: -; j_gene: TRBJ2-5; CDR3nt: TGCGCCAGCAGCTTGGCCTTGGCGGGGGGACAGGAGACCCAGTACTTC; CDR3aa: CASSLALAGGQETQYF
abundance: -; v_gene: TRBV5-5; d_gene: -; j_gene: TRBJ1-5; CDR3nt: TGTGCCAGCAGCTTGAGTATCGGCAGGAGCAATCAGCCCCAGCATTTT; CDR3aa: CASSLSIGRSNQPQHF
abundance: -; v_gene: TRBV3-1/TRBV3-2; d_gene: TRBD2; j_gene: TRBJ2-1; CDR3nt: TGTGCCAGCAGCCCCTCTAGCGGGGTCTACAATGAGCAGTTCTTC; CDR3aa: CASSPSSGVYNEQFF
abundance: -; v_gene: TRBV19; d_gene: -; j_gene: TRBJ2-2; CDR3nt: TGTGCCAGTAGCCGAGGACTCTACACCGGGGAGCTGTTTTTT; CDR3aa: CASSRGLYTGELFF
abundance: -; v_gene: TRBV5-1; d_gene: -; j_gene: TRBJ2-5; CDR3nt: TGCGCCAGCAGCGCCCGGGGAGAAGAGACCCAGTACTTC; CDR3aa: CASSARGEETQYF
abundance: -; v_gene: TRBV29-1; d_gene: -; j_gene: TRBJ2-1; CDR3nt: TGCAGCGTTGCGGGTTACTCCTACAATGAGCAGTTCTTC; CDR3aa: CSVAGYSYNEQFF
abundance: -; v_gene: TRBV2; d_gene: -; j_gene: TRBJ1-4; CDR3nt: TGTGCCAGCAGGGGAGCAACTAATGAAAAACTGTTTTTT; CDR3aa: CASRGATNEKLFF
abundance: -; v_gene: TRBV7-7; d_gene: -; j_gene: TRBJ2-3; CDR3nt: TGTGCTAGCAGCTTACTCGGGAGCGCAGATACGCAGTATTTT; CDR3aa: CASSLLGSADTQYF
abundance: -; v_gene: TRBV11-2; d_gene: -; j_gene: TRBJ2-5; CDR3nt: TGTGCCAGCAGCTTAGTCTCGGGGAAAGAGACCCAGTACTTC; CDR3aa: CASSLVSGKETQYF
abundance: -; v_gene: TRBV5-1; d_gene: TRBD1; j_gene: TRBJ2-7; CDR3nt: TGCGCCAGCAGCTCACTGACAGGGGCCTACGAGCAGTACTTC; CDR3aa: CASSSLTGAYEQYF
abundance: -; v_gene: TRBV4-1; d_gene: TRBD1; j_gene: TRBJ2-7; CDR3nt: TGCGCCAGCAGCATCCGACAGGGAACCTACGAGCAGTACTTC; CDR3aa: CASSIRQGTYEQYF
abundance: -; v_gene: TRBV7-9; d_gene: -; j_gene: TRBJ2-7; CDR3nt: TGTGCCAGCAGCTGGACAGTGGACGACGAGCAGTACTTC; CDR3aa: CASSWTVDDEQYF
abundance: -; v_gene: TRBV4-2; d_gene: -; j_gene: TRBJ2-7; CDR3nt: TGTGCCAGCAGCCAAGCCGGGATCCCCTACGAGCAGTACTTC; CDR3aa: CASSQAGIPYEQYF
abundance: -; v_gene: TRBV4-1; d_gene: TRBD1; j_gene: TRBJ1-2; CDR3nt: TGCGCCAGCAGCCAAGCGGACAGGGGGCAAGGCTACACCTTC; CDR3aa: CASSQADRGQGYTF
abundance: -; v_gene: TRBV10-2; d_gene: -; j_gene: TRBJ2-5; CDR3nt: TGCGCCAGCAAGCGAAACCAAGAGACCCAGTACTTC; CDR3aa: CASKRNQETQYF
abundance: -; v_gene: TRBV6-5; d_gene: -; j_gene: TRBJ1-1; CDR3nt: TGTGCCAGCAGTTACGGGGAGATGAAGGGGGACACTGAAGCTTTCTTT; CDR3aa: CASSYGEMKGDTEAFF
abundance: -; v_gene: TRBV29-1; d_gene: -; j_gene: TRBJ1-1; CDR3nt: TGCAGCGTTTCGTTCGCCAGTAAGAACACTGAAGCTTTCTTT; CDR3aa: CSVSFASKNTEAFF
abundance: -; v_gene: TRBV19; d_gene: TRBD2; j_gene: TRBJ2-7; CDR3nt: TGTGCCAGTAGTATGAGGCGGGGGGACTACGAGCAGTACTTC; CDR3aa: CASSMRRGDYEQYF